Sequencing of this T cell receptor (beta chain) was carried out in a study of CD8 T cells in Susac syndrome. The CDR3 extends over 13 amino acids. The V gene's germline CDR1 is DFQATT and CDR2 SNEGSKA (reference sequence). The germline V and J ends were trimmed by 6 bases and 4 bases, with 15 bases remaining between them. The RNA, about 0.45 to 1 ug, was put through reverse transcription using random hexamers. Amplification of TCR beta CDR3 by immunoSEQ multiplex PCR spanned 54 Vbeta and 13 Jbeta. Via MiXCR, TCRdb re-called the immunoSEQ multiplex PCR reads, giving one row per CDR3 protein. The table includes approximately 200,000 distinct CDR3 sequences, nearly 95% detected once. TCR beta sequences were obtained from blood CD8+ and CD4+ T cells. The multiple sclerosis control group was made up of treatment-naive patients with stable or active relapsing-remitting disease. TEMRA cells were FACS-enriched, unlike CD8+ and CD4+ T cells, which were negatively isolated.

The V and J genes are TRBV20-1 and TRBJ1-2; D possibly corresponds to TRBD1 (5 bases). The sample consisted of CD4+ T cells from PBMCs. The receptor was derived from a human donor with multiple sclerosis. CDR3 in amino acids: CSAKGPAVYGYTF. The CDR3 coding sequence is TGCAGTGCAAAGGGACCGGCGGTCTATGGCTACACCTTC.